Each of the 6 T cell receptor beta chains below was sequenced from the same sample in a study of T cells in localized non-small cell lung cancer. The assay was immunoSEQ multiplex PCR, and TCRdb's table has in-frame clones only and misses some. This sample has roughly 24,000 clones, with around 85% found just once. This sample comprised peripheral blood, obtained before any cancer treatment. The receptors originated from a man aged 40-75 years with stage III squamous cell lung carcinoma.

The J gene is TRBJ1-1, the V gene TRBV5-1; no clear D. This CDR3 spans 15 amino acids. V was trimmed by 0 bases and J by 1 base, leaving 10 bases between them. The V gene's germline CDR1 is SGHRS and CDR2 YFSETQ. In nucleotides, the CDR3 is TGCGCCAGCAGCTTGGCCGACCACCCGAACACTGAAGCTTTCTTT. As protein: CASSLADHPNTEAFF.

This chain connects TRBV5-1 to TRBJ2-7; no clear D. Germline CDR1 is SGHRS and CDR2 is YFSETQ. The CDR3 spans 15 residues. V shed 4 bases and J shed 0 bases, with 14 bases lying between them. CDR3 in amino acids: CASSQRTGSSYEQYF. The CDR3 DNA reads TGCGCCAGCAGCCAACGGACGGGTAGCTCCTACGAGCAGTACTTC.

The V gene is TRBV11-2, the J gene TRBJ2-7; 12 nucleotides line up with TRBD1. This CDR3 comprises 19 residues. Germline trimming cut 6 bases from V and 0 bases from J; bases unmatched to any gene: 15. Germline CDR1 SGHAT, CDR2 FQNNGV. CDR3: CASRSNRDRGLKSSYEQYF. The CDR3, as DNA: TGTGCCAGCAGGTCGAACCGGGACAGGGGGCTGAAGAGCTCCTACGAGCAGTACTTC. The full variable domain, with the rest looked up from reference TRBV11-2 and TRBJ2-7, is EAGVAQSPRYKIIEKRQSVAFWCNPISGHATLYWYQQILGQGPKLLIQFQNNGVVDDSQLPKDRFSAERLKGVDSTLKIQPAKLEDSAVYLCASRSNRDRGLKSSYEQYFGPGTRLTVT.

The CDR3: CASTATGTPHSPLHF. Written as DNA, the CDR3 is TGTGCCAGTACCGCAACCGGGACCCCCCATTCACCCCTCCACTTT. The rearrangement links TRBV19 to TRBJ1-6, with D possibly being TRBD1 (5 bases). The germline CDR1 and CDR2 sequences are LNHDA and SQIVND (reference sequence). V lost 7 bases and J 8 bases, leaving 18 bases between the germline ends. The CDR3 runs to 15 residues.

This chain connects TRBV11-2 to TRBJ1-6; unclear D gene. Trimming shortened V by 5 bases and J by 11 bases, and 19 bases separated the two germline ends. The CDR3 consists of 15 residues. Germline CDR1 reads SGHAT; CDR2 reads FQNNGV. The CDR3 DNA reads TGTGCCAGCAGCCTCGACCCGGGCGGAATGACACCCCTCCACTTT. Its protein product is CASSLDPGGMTPLHF.

The gene calls are TRBV6-1 and TRBJ2-3; a possible D gene is TRBD2 (5 bases). The CDR3 totals 14 residues. The V end lost 5 bases, the J end lost 5 bases, and 14 bases lay between the germline ends. CDR1 MNHNS and CDR2 SASEGT come from the germline V gene. CDR3 nucleotides: TGTGCCAGCAGTCCCCGACTAACGGGAGATACGCAGTATTTT. Translated, it gives CASSPRLTGDTQYF.